A selection of T cell receptor beta chains follows, all from one sample in a study of T cell changes during pregnancy in multiple sclerosis. The method was immunoSEQ multiplex PCR; TCRdb's version includes in-frame clones alone and lacks a portion of them. The sample holds more than 40,000 clones, approximately 94% seen once. This specimen was CD4+ T cells from peripheral blood mononuclear cells, taken in the second trimester of pregnancy. These receptor sequences come from a female donor with multiple sclerosis, enrolled in a pregnancy study. CDR3s include the opening cysteine and the closing phenylalanine or tryptophan. The D gene is left open where the match is weak. Clone size is shown for a subset of rows, as once, few, many or a class of expanded clone.

V	D	size	J	DNA	CDR3
TRBV6-4	NA	NA	TRBJ2-1	TGTGCCAGCAGTGACGGGCAGGTACTTAGCTCCTACAATGAGCAGTTCTTC	CASSDGQVLSSYNEQFF
TRBV7-9	NA	NA	TRBJ2-7	TGTGCCAGCAGCTCCGTTATCTACGAGCAGTACTTC	CASSSVIYEQYF
TRBV5-4	TRBD1	NA	TRBJ2-3	TGTGCCAGCAGCTTACAGGGGGCCCGAGATACGCAGTATTTT	CASSLQGARDTQYF
TRBV7-2	NA	NA	TRBJ1-3	TGTGCCAGCAGCCCCGGCTCTGGAAACACCATATATTTT	CASSPGSGNTIYF
TRBV6-5	NA	NA	TRBJ2-7	TGTGCCAGCAGTCTCCGGGACACCTCCTACGAGCAGTACTTC	CASSLRDTSYEQYF
TRBV5-1	TRBD2	NA	TRBJ2-7	TGCGCCAGCAGCTTGGTTGCGGGGGGACGCTACGAGCAGTACTTC	CASSLVAGGRYEQYF
TRBV7-2	NA	NA	TRBJ2-2	TGTGCCAGCAGCTATAACAGGGCGTCGAACACCGGGGAGCTGTTTTTT	CASSYNRASNTGELFF
TRBV14	NA	NA	TRBJ1-2	TGTGCCAGCAGCGCAGACAGCTGGTATGGCTACACCTTC	CASSADSWYGYTF
TRBV4-3	NA	NA	TRBJ2-3	TGCGCCAGCAGCCAAGGGGGAGGTCGGGCAGGAGGCACAGATACGCAGTATTTT	CASSQGGGRAGGTDTQYF
TRBV5-4	NA	NA	TRBJ2-7	TGTGCCAGCAGCCGAGATCCGGGACGGGGGGCGGACGAGCAGTACTTC	CASSRDPGRGADEQYF
TRBV5-6	NA	NA	TRBJ2-4	TGTGCCAGCAGCTTGGGCCAGGGGGGCATTCAGTACTTC	CASSLGQGGIQYF
TRBV2	TRBD2	NA	TRBJ2-3	TGTGCCAGCAGTGAAATAGCGGGGGGGCCAGATACGCAGTATTTT	CASSEIAGGPDTQYF
TRBV9	NA	NA	TRBJ1-3	TGTGCCAGCAGCGACGACAGACTCTTCTCTGGAAACACCATATATTTT	CASSDDRLFSGNTIYF
TRBV5-1	NA	NA	TRBJ1-2	TGCGCCAGCAGCTTGGCGTCTGGACAGAATCGCGGCTACACCTTC	CASSLASGQNRGYTF
TRBV19	NA	once	TRBJ2-7	TGTGCCACTTCAACCCCAGGCGCTACCTACGAGCAGTACTTC	CATSTPGATYEQYF
TRBV27	TRBD2	NA	TRBJ2-2	TGTGCCAGCAGTCCCATTTTGAGCGGGGGGAACACCGGGGAGCTGTTTTTT	CASSPILSGGNTGELFF
TRBV5-1	TRBD2	NA	TRBJ2-7	TGCGCCAGCAGCCCAACCGGGACTAGGATCTCCTACGAGCAGTACTTC	CASSPTGTRISYEQYF
TRBV5-4	NA	NA	TRBJ1-2	TGTGCCAGCAGCCCTCGGACAGAAATCTATGGCTACACCTTC	CASSPRTEIYGYTF
TRBV29-1	NA	NA	TRBJ2-3	TGCAGCGTTGGGGGGACACTACTCACAGATACGCAGTATTTT	CSVGGTLLTDTQYF
TRBV6-6	NA	NA	TRBJ1-1	TGTGCCAGCAGTTACCGGACTGGCACTGAAGCTTTCTTT	CASSYRTGTEAFF
TRBV6-5	NA	NA	TRBJ2-7	TGTGCCAGCAGTTACCAGGGACTCAACTACGAGCAGTACTTC	CASSYQGLNYEQYF
TRBV4-1	NA	NA	TRBJ2-7	TGCGCCAGCAGCCCCAGCGGATTAGACGAGCAGTACTTC	CASSPSGLDEQYF
TRBV11-2	NA	NA	TRBJ2-1	TGTGCCAGCAGCTCGCTAGCGTCCCACAATGAGCAGTTCTTC	CASSSLASHNEQFF
TRBV30	NA	NA	TRBJ1-1	TGTGCCTGGATGCAGGGCCCAAACACTGAAGCTTTCTTT	CAWMQGPNTEAFF
TRBV7-9	TRBD1	NA	TRBJ1-4	TGTGCCAGCAGCTTTGGACAGGGAGGTTATGAAAAACTGTTTTTT	CASSFGQGGYEKLFF
TRBV23-1	NA	NA	TRBJ1-2	TGCGCCAGCTCCCGGGGAGGGAACTATGGCTACACCTTC	CASSRGGNYGYTF
TRBV7-9	TRBD1	NA	TRBJ2-1	TGTGCCAGCAGGGACAGGGGTTTCAATGAGCAGTTCTTC	CASRDRGFNEQFF
TRBV4-1	TRBD1	NA	TRBJ2-5	TGCGCCAGCAGCCAAGATCCCCAGTCCGGGACAGGGCTAGTCGGATACCAAGAGACCCAGTACTTC	CASSQDPQSGTGLVGYQETQYF